This TCR beta chain was identified during a study of T-cell memory formation after mild COVID-19. Study-level points and caveats: Contracting clones localized mainly to CM and EM when CD4+ and mainly to EMRA when CD8+.

Each CDR3 protein is one row after TCRdb ran MiXCR on the 5' RACE reads. The sample shows just under 550,000 distinct CDR3 sequences, over 20% of them seen only once. Germline CDR1 reads MNHNS; CDR2 reads SASEGT. V was trimmed by 8 bases and J by 5 bases, leaving 16 bases between them. This CDR3 has 13 residues. On this clonotype: What it binds is unknown.

The J gene is TRBJ2-7, the V gene TRBV6-1; no firm D call. This sequence originates from an adult woman who had mild COVID-19 (a few samples of this study predate the infection). Cell type and time point are not known. The material sequenced was PBMCs or a T cell subset sorted from them (not recorded which). The CDR3 nucleotides are TGTGCCAGCGATGGATTCGGAAGCAACGAGCAGTACTTC. Translating gives CASDGFGSNEQYF.